These 22 T cell receptor beta chains were all obtained from the same sample, sequenced in a study of T-cell memory formation after mild COVID-19. TCRdb itself ran the 5' RACE reads through MiXCR, one entry per CDR3 protein. Among 120,000 or so distinct CDR3 sequences, about 18% were seen once, and the ten largest hold around 4.8%. Sequenced sample: PBMCs or a T cell subset sorted from them (not recorded which). The receptors here all came from a young man who had mild COVID-19 (a few samples of this study predate the infection). Cell type and time point are not known.

J is TRBJ1-1 and V is TRBV2; D ambiguous. Trimming pared 6 bases from V and 4 bases from J, leaving 9 bases between. The germline V gene encodes CDR1 SNHLY and CDR2 FYNNEI. This CDR3 contains 12 residues. As DNA, the CDR3 is TGTGCCAGCAGCTTATACAGCACTGAAGCTTTCTTT. Amino acids: CASSLYSTEAFF.

This clonotype was seen more than once but under ten times. CDR3 DNA sequence: TGTGCCAGCAGCGTAGGGCCAGCGGACAATGAGCAGTTCTTC. This translates into CASSVGPADNEQFF. V and J are TRBV9 and TRBJ2-1; D may be TRBD2 (5 bases). Trimming removed 0 bases from V and 5 bases from J, with 9 bases in between. Germline V lookup: CDR1 SGDLS, CDR2 YYNGEE. There are 14 residues in the CDR3.

The table lists this clonotype with a few counts. V is TRBV7-8 and J is TRBJ2-1; 10 bases agree with TRBD2. CDR3 length: 14 residues. V was pared by 6 bases and J by 10 bases, with 9 bases of the junction left unmatched. CDR1 is SGHVS, CDR2 FQNEAQ, per germline. The CDR3 coding sequence is TGTGCCAGCAGAGGTTTAGCGGGGGGCCAAGAGCAGTTCTTC. It codes for CASRGLAGGQEQFF. The variable domain in full, with the rest retrieved from reference TRBV7-8 and TRBJ2-1, is GAGVSQSPRYKVAKRGQDVALRCDPISGHVSLFWYQQALGQGPEFLTYFQNEAQLDKSGLPSDRFFAERPEGSVSTLKIQRTQQEDSAVYLCASRGLAGGQEQFFGPGTRLTVL.

This chain connects TRBV6-1 to TRBJ2-7; tentatively, D is TRBD2 (6 bases). CDR3 length: 14 residues. Germline CDR1 and CDR2: MNHNS and SASEGT. V dropped 4 bases and J dropped 3 bases, with 13 bases sitting between them. Written as DNA, the CDR3 is TGTGCCAGCAGTGCTGGCGGGGCCCGCTACGAGCAGTACTTC. Its translation: CASSAGGARYEQYF.

This clonotype was picked up many times. V usage is TRBV12-3 or TRBV12-4 and J usage is TRBJ2-5, with D uncertain. The CDR3 spans 14 residues. V dropped 3 bases and J dropped 4 bases, with 12 bases sitting between them. CDR3 amino acids: CASSFRQVRETQYF. The CDR3 nucleotides are TGTGCCAGCAGTTTCCGGCAGGTTCGAGAGACCCAGTACTTC.

This clonotype has just a few counts. The rearrangement uses TRBV4-3 and TRBJ1-6; TRBD1 matches 9 bases. Trimming at V came to 0 bases and at J to 5 bases, leaving 8 bases not matched to a gene. CDR3 length equals 18 residues. Germline CDR1 is LGHNA and CDR2 is YSLEER. In nucleotides, the CDR3 is TGCGCCAGCAGCCAAGATGGTACAGGGGGCTTCCATAATTCACCCCTCCACTTT. Translation gives CASSQDGTGGFHNSPLHF.

At least ten counts were recorded for this clonotype. The V and J genes are TRBV7-9 and TRBJ2-3; D unresolved. Trimming cost V 1 base and J 9 bases, with 11 bases left between them. The length of the CDR3 is 13 residues. The germline V gene encodes CDR1 SEHNR and CDR2 FQNEAQ (reference sequence). The CDR3: CASSLEGAGTQYF. The DNA of the CDR3 is TGTGCCAGCAGCTTAGAGGGTGCCGGGACGCAGTATTTT. The whole variable domain, remainder taken from reference TRBV7-9 and TRBJ2-3, is DTGVSQNPRHKITKRGQNVTFRCDPISEHNRLYWYRQTLGQGPEFLTYFQNEAQLEKSRLLSDRFSAERPKGSFSTLEIQRTEQGDSAMYLCASSLEGAGTQYFGPGTRLTVL.

The CDR3 region is CSVGLYNEQFF. The CDR3, as DNA: TGCAGCGTTGGACTTTACAATGAGCAGTTCTTC. The chain recombines TRBV29-1 with TRBJ2-1; the D is unclear. The CDR3 length is 11 residues. Germline V gene sequence: CDR1 SQVTM, CDR2 ANQGSEA. V lost 4 bases and J 4 bases, leaving 5 bases between the germline ends.

The chain employs TRBV19 and TRBJ2-4; 8 bases are a match to TRBD1. The V segment lost 5 bases and the J segment 9 bases; nucleotides outside the gene matches: 6. The CDR3 is made up of 13 amino acids. Germline lookup yields CDR1 LNHDA and CDR2 SQIVND (reference sequence). The CDR3 protein is CASSAQGATIQYF. CDR3 nucleotide sequence: TGTGCCAGTAGTGCTCAGGGGGCTACCATTCAGTACTTC.

In DNA form, the CDR3 reads TGCAGCGTTAGTCACGGGTTACGAACTGAAGCTTTCTTT. It is translated as CSVSHGLRTEAFF. This chain connects TRBV29-1 to TRBJ1-1; the D is unclear. This CDR3 is 13 amino acids long. V dropped 5 bases and J dropped 5 bases, with 15 bases sitting between them. Germline values: CDR1 SQVTM, CDR2 ANQGSEA. The full variable domain, rest sourced from reference TRBV29-1 and TRBJ1-1, is SAVISQKPSRDICQRGTSLTIQCQVDSQVTMMFWYRQQPGQSLTLIATANQGSEATYESGFVIDKFPISRPNLTFSTLTVSNMSPEDSSIYLCSVSHGLRTEAFFGQGTRLTVV.

In this sample, this clonotype turned up a few times. This chain links TRBV7-2 with TRBJ2-6; D gene uncertain. Germline V CDR1 and CDR2: SGHTA, FQGNSA. This CDR3 comprises 17 residues. With 10 bases removed from V and 0 bases from J, the gap between germline ends came to 19 bases. As DNA, the CDR3 is TGTGCCATAGATGAAGCCACCCGATACTCTGGGGCCAACGTCCTGACTTTC. Translating gives CAIDEATRYSGANVLTF.

The V gene is TRBV4-1, the J gene TRBJ2-1; 7 bases match TRBD1. This CDR3 has 15 residues. Germline CDR1 MGHRA, CDR2 YSYEKL. V gave up 5 bases and J gave up 8 bases; unmatched junction bases: 12. The CDR3 DNA reads as TGCGCCAGCAGCTTAACGGGACAGAGGGTCGATGAGCAGTTCTTC. Its protein product is CASSLTGQRVDEQFF.

This clonotype has a handful of counts. The chain uses TRBV27 and TRBJ2-2; 8 nucleotides line up with TRBD2. Germline values: CDR1 MNHEY, CDR2 SMNVEV (reference sequence). This CDR3 has 13 amino acids. V shed 11 bases and J 7 bases; nucleotides not matched to a gene: 9. The CDR3 loop is CARITSGGGELFF. In DNA form, the CDR3 reads TGTGCCCGGATCACTAGCGGAGGCGGGGAGCTGTTTTTT.

This chain links TRBV20-1 with TRBJ1-5; D unclear. Germline V gives CDR1 DFQATT, CDR2 SNEGSKA (reference sequence). The V end lost 4 bases, the J end lost 6 bases, and 13 bases lay between the germline ends. The CDR3 totals 13 residues. CDR3 coding DNA: TGCAGTGCTATCGGCATTTTTGGTCAGCCCCAGCATTTT. Its protein is CSAIGIFGQPQHF.

This chain connects TRBV7-9 to TRBJ2-1; 7 bases are a match to TRBD2. Germline V lookup: CDR1 SEHNR, CDR2 FQNEAQ (reference sequence). The CDR3 loop spans 12 amino acids. Trimming removed 5 bases from V and 12 bases from J; junction bases left unmatched: 7. The CDR3 nucleotides are TGTGCCAGCAGCCCTGGGGGGGGAGGGCAGTTCTTC. Translation: CASSPGGGGQFF. Complete variable domain (other parts from reference TRBV7-9 and TRBJ2-1): DTGVSQNPRHKITKRGQNVTFRCDPISEHNRLYWYRQTLGQGPEFLTYFQNEAQLEKSRLLSDRFSAERPKGSFSTLEIQRTEQGDSAMYLCASSPGGGGQFFGPGTRLTVL.

This clonotype was found a few times. The chain carries TRBV28 and TRBJ2-2; the D is unclear. This CDR3 is built from 12 residues. The germline V gene has CDR1 MDHEN and CDR2 SYDVKM. Trimming left V 6 bases short and J 9 bases short, with 11 bases between. In nucleotides, the CDR3 is TGTGCCAGCAGGCTCGGGCTCAGGGAGCTGTTTTTT. Protein: CASRLGLRELFF. The whole variable domain, filled in from reference TRBV28 and TRBJ2-2, reads DVKVTQSSRYLVKRTGEKVFLECVQDMDHENMFWYRQDPGLGLRLIYFSYDVKMKEKGDIPEGYSVSREKKERFSLILESASTNQTSMYLCASRLGLRELFFGEGSRLTVL.

The rearrangement uses TRBV6-2 or TRBV6-3 and TRBJ1-2; D unclear. Deletions cut 5 bases from V and 4 bases from J, with 8 bases between. CDR3 length equals 12 residues. The germline V gene encodes CDR1 MNHEY and CDR2 SVGEGT. CDR3 DNA: TGTGCCAGCAGTGATCTTTCCTATGGCTACACCTTC. The encoded protein is CASSDLSYGYTF.

This clonotype was picked up a small number of times. Written as DNA, the CDR3 is TGTGCCAGCAGGGTAGAAGGGGGCTCCACTGAAGCTTTCTTT. Translation: CASRVEGGSTEAFF. The chain has TRBV5-6 and TRBJ1-1; 7 positions agree with TRBD1. This CDR3 has 14 amino acids. Germline values: CDR1 SGHDT, CDR2 YYEEEE. V was pared by 5 bases and J by 4 bases, with 8 bases of the junction left unmatched.

This clonotype was detected only a few times. The V call is TRBV28, the J call TRBJ2-1, with D perhaps given as TRBD1 or TRBD2 (5 bases each). The V and J ends lost 4 bases and 8 bases respectively, with 18 bases between them. Germline-derived CDR1 and CDR2 are MDHEN and SYDVKM. The CDR3 has 15 residues. The CDR3 loop reads CASSSPGRGAYEQFF. For the CDR3, the DNA is TGTGCCAGCAGTTCACCGGGACGGGGAGCATATGAGCAGTTCTTC.

V gene TRBV6-5 combines with J gene TRBJ2-7; D possibly corresponds to TRBD1 (6 bases). The CDR3 runs to 15 residues. Trimming removed 4 bases from V and 6 bases from J, with 19 bases in between. Looked up from germline, CDR1 is MNHEY and CDR2 is SVGAGI. This CDR3 reads CASSFKRTALIEQYF. In DNA form, the CDR3 reads TGTGCCAGCAGTTTTAAGCGGACAGCATTGATCGAGCAGTACTTC.

This clonotype has a handful of counts. The CDR3 protein is CSAGKRGAIPTDTQYF. The CDR3 region has the DNA TGCAGTGCAGGAAAGCGGGGGGCTATTCCCACAGATACGCAGTATTTT. This chain links TRBV20-1 with TRBJ2-3; 9 nucleotides agree with TRBD2. Germline CDR1 is DFQATT and CDR2 is SNEGSKA (reference sequence). This CDR3 is built from 16 residues. The trim removed 6 bases at V and 2 bases at J, leaving 12 bases unmatched.

The V gene is TRBV12-3 or TRBV12-4, the J gene TRBJ2-3; 7 nucleotides match TRBD2. The CDR3 totals 15 residues. The trim removed 3 bases at V and 2 bases at J, leaving 5 bases unmatched. The CDR3 loop is CASSFWGGPTDTQYF. CDR3 bases: TGTGCCAGCAGTTTTTGGGGGGGACCCACAGATACGCAGTATTTT.